These 9 T cell receptor beta chains originate from one sample sequenced in a study of post-analysis software for immune sequencing data. Libraries were made from TCR beta cDNA, and they carried unique molecular identifiers. One entry per CDR3 protein results from TCRdb running MiXCR on the PCR reads. The sample yields 750,000 to 950,000 distinct CDR3 sequences, 53% seen once. Antigen specificity for these receptors is unknown. Study-level results: TRBV segments more frequent in patients than in controls numbered several and included TRBV5-6, TRBV5-1 and TRBV20-1.

Sequenced: blood. These receptors originate from a girl under 18 with multiple sclerosis.

This chain connects TRBV29-1 to TRBJ1-4; D uncertain. The germline CDR1 and CDR2 sequences are SQVTM and ANQGSEA. The CDR3 length is 13 residues. V was trimmed by 0 bases and J by 1 base, leaving 3 bases between them. CDR3 nucleotides: TGCAGCGTTGAAGAGCGAACTAATGAAAAACTGTTTTTT. This translates into CSVEERTNEKLFF.

This clonotype turned up a few times. This rearrangement joins TRBV18 to TRBJ1-2, with a tentative D call TRBD1 (6 bases). This CDR3 is built from 14 residues. The V gene's germline CDR1 is KGHSH and CDR2 LQKENI. Trimming took off 4 bases at V and 2 bases at J, with 11 bases between the two ends. The CDR3 sequence is CASSLRTDNYGYTF. The CDR3 DNA follows: TGTGCCAGCTCACTGCGGACAGACAACTATGGCTACACCTTC.

The rearrangement links TRBV6-2 or TRBV6-3 to TRBJ2-6; no firm D call. Germline values: CDR1 MNHEY, CDR2 SVGEGT. CDR3 length: 18 residues. Trimming took off 0 bases at V and 0 bases at J, with 12 bases between the two ends. This CDR3 reads CASSYSAQFISGANVLTF. CDR3 DNA: TGTGCCAGCAGTTACTCGGCACAGTTCATCTCTGGGGCCAACGTCCTGACTTTC.

The chain has TRBV7-7 and TRBJ1-1; the D gene is possibly TRBD1 (5 bases). This CDR3 has 13 residues. Germline loops: CDR1 SSHAT, CDR2 FNYEAQ (reference sequence). Between the trimmed V and J ends, which lost 4 bases and 4 bases, there was a span of 10 bases. This chain's CDR3 is CASSSLGGTEAFF. DNA for the CDR3: TGTGCCAGCAGCTCGTTGGGGGGCACTGAAGCTTTCTTT. Using reference TRBV7-7 and TRBJ1-1 for the parts outside the CDR3, the full variable domain is GAGVSQSPRYKVTKRGQDVTLRCDPISSHATLYWYQQALGQGPEFLTYFNYEAQPDKSGLPSDRFSAERPEGSISTLTIQRTEQRDSAMYRCASSSLGGTEAFFGQGTRLTVV.

This clonotype was recorded only once. The chain uses TRBV5-5 and TRBJ2-7; possibly TRBD1 for D (5 bases). The CDR3 has 16 amino acids. V dropped 1 base and J dropped 5 bases, with 19 bases sitting between them. The V gene's germline CDR1 is SGHKS and CDR2 YYEKEE (reference sequence). The CDR3 region is CASSLRFGRGRDEQYF. In nucleotides, the CDR3 is TGTGCCAGCAGCTTGCGATTTGGAAGGGGCCGGGACGAGCAGTACTTC.

The gene calls are TRBV21-1 and TRBJ2-1. The end of the DNA aligns better with TRBJ2-7, so the J call may be wrong. TRBV21-1 is described as a pseudogene. The CDR3 contains 14 residues. CDR3 sequence reads: CASTSGTHYNEQYF. CDR3 bases: TGTGCCAGCACAAGCGGGACTCACTACAATGAGCAGTACTTC.

This clonotype was counted between two and nine times. This rearrangement joins TRBV12-3 or TRBV12-4 to TRBJ2-7; D gene uncertain. This CDR3 has 13 residues. V lost 7 bases and J 3 bases, leaving 13 bases between the germline ends. CDR3 nucleotide sequence: TGTGCCAGCAAGGGCCCCCTCGGCTACGAGCAGTACTTC. Encoded protein: CASKGPLGYEQYF.

This clonotype was counted a few times. The J gene is TRBJ2-3, the V gene TRBV24-1, with TRBD2 identical over 11 bases. V lost 6 bases to trimming and J lost 2 bases; unmatched junction nucleotides: 3. The CDR3 contains 15 residues. Germline V gene sequence: CDR1 KGHDR, CDR2 SFDVKD. CDR3: CATSLTSGNTDTQYF. The CDR3 bases are TGTGCCACCAGTCTGACTAGCGGGAACACAGATACGCAGTATTTT.

The CDR3 DNA reads TGTGCCAGCAGTCGACACCACCTCACGTTTCAGCCCCAGCATTTT. Protein sequence: CASSRHHLTFQPQHF. The J gene is TRBJ1-5, the V gene TRBV6-2 or TRBV6-3, with D uncertain. The ends were cut back, 5 bases at V and 6 bases at J, with 17 bases in the middle. Germline-derived CDR1 and CDR2 are MNHEY and SVGEGT. This CDR3 is 15 amino acids long.